The entry below gives a single TCR beta chain sequence along with its context. Its matching antigen is unknown. This sample is drawn from a study of blood T cells in healthy people across ages. Overall study results and limits: Shifts in expanded clonotypes may have been confounded by donor CMV status, which was unknown.

Through a sample-barcoded 5' primer and a J-beta primer mix, a second PCR was run for roughly 7 to 11 cycles. TCRdb ran MiXCR on the 5' RACE reads and lists one entry per CDR3 protein. The repertoire holds roughly 1.7 million distinct CDR3 sequences, 30% to 35% seen once, with around 10% in the top ten. Drawing of peripheral blood yielded 7.5 to 10 milliliters from each donor. Sequencing input: blood. The source is a woman in her 30s in good health.

This CDR3 is CASGMAGGSYEQYF. The CDR3 region has the DNA TGTGCCAGCGGAATGGCGGGCGGCTCCTACGAGCAGTACTTC. The chain has TRBV3-1 and TRBJ2-7, with a weak D call TRBD2 (5 bases). This CDR3 spans 14 amino acids. Germline CDR1 LGHDT, CDR2 YNNKEL (reference sequence). The ends were cut back, 8 bases at V and 0 bases at J, with 14 bases in the middle.